This record concerns one T cell receptor (beta chain) sequence. No antigen is known for it. Library prep was done by the immunoSEQ multiplex PCR assay. For the multiplex PCR, a mixture combining 60 forward primers for TCR Vbeta segments and 13 reverse primers for TCR Jbeta segments was used. The CDR3 region of rearranged TCR beta genes was amplified from genomic DNA with a multiplex PCR assay. Amplified TCR beta libraries were sequenced as 87-base-pair reads on the Illumina HiSeq System. In the authors' own workflow: A later analysis tallied roughly 78 million unique TCR beta chains across the 666 repertoires, and around 12 million of those chains were shared by two or more donors. A nearest-neighbor algorithm error-corrected the raw reads and collapsed the reads into unique sequences, merging closely related sequences to remove PCR and sequencing errors. Alignment of CDR3 sequences to IMGT reference sequences was used to assign V, D and J gene segments. For a sequence to be retained, at least a six-nucleotide match to both a V gene segment and a J gene segment was required. Rearrangements were classified as productive when the CDR3 lacked stop codons and remained in frame with V and J, and all other rearrangements were classified as non-productive. CDR3 was defined by IMGT convention, running from the second conserved V-encoded cysteine to the conserved J-encoded phenylalanine. The earlier analysis of roughly 590 of the donors excluded sequences that lacked an unambiguous match to a single V gene segment. In an earlier analysis of some 590 of the donors, a V segment was called functional when productive rearrangements were above 56.7%, and segregating when the standard deviation between donors exceeded 5%. A statistical classification framework was developed to diagnose cytomegalovirus status using the catalog of TCR beta chain sequences. A later analysis assigned V and J genes by comparing TCR nucleotide sequences with IMGT/GENE-DB human TR gene sequences. The TCRdist pipeline was used in a later analysis to assign CDR3 sequences and most-parsimonious VDJ recombination scenarios. In a later analysis, each TCR beta chain was defined by its CDR3 amino acid sequence together with its V-gene family, and reads without a unique V-gene family were excluded. To address suspected cross-contamination and a sequencing artifact, a later analysis removed a few hundred highly shared, low-generation-probability nucleotide sequences. A later analysis calculated a clonal expansion index for each public chain from normalized within-repertoire ranks of inferred template counts. In a later analysis, generation probabilities were computed using a VDJ recombination model fitted to out-of-frame rearrangements, and the results were checked against IGoR. In a later analysis, TCR-TCR, TCR-HLA and TCR-CMV co-occurrence was scored with hypergeometric tests, and a repertoire-size bias correction was applied to TCR pairs. In a later analysis, false discovery rates were estimated by permuting HLA or CMV assignments 20 times. A later analysis grouped co-occurring TCRs with DBSCAN, adding TCRdist sequence similarity when clustering within HLA-allele-positive subsets. Co-occurrence clustering excluded repertoires with fewer than 30,000 or more than 120,000 public chains, plus five with anomalous nucleotide sharing. TCRdb carries this immuneACCESS record with in-frame sequences only. Its versions omit some clonotypes, under half of them owing to an unresolved V gene in the studies checked, with the rest unexplained. V, J and clone size were drawn from that table, and D and trimming were deduced from the DNA. The sample has about 200,000 clones on record. The ten largest clonotypes hold 6.5% of the sample.

This sample is drawn from a study of cytomegalovirus exposure and HLA in healthy donors (dated by TCRdb to 2015 to 2018). Turning to the overall study: An earlier analysis of some 600 of the donors reported 276 Gb of sequence data and around 110 million unique TCR beta sequences obtained from 150 million to 200 million T cells. Roughly 300 gigabases of sequencing data and 78 million or so unique TCR sequences were included in an early release covering roughly 600 HLA-typed donors. The genetic ancestry cluster associated with self-reported Caucasian donors included about four fifths of the roughly 410 genotyped donors. The study aimed to test whether signatures of past pathogen exposure could be identified by cataloging public T cell receptors. The study used immunosequencing to profile the T cell repertoires of 666 subjects and linked those repertoires to cytomegalovirus serostatus. Besides the first cohort of roughly 700 subjects, a separate validation cohort made up of some 110 different subjects was used. To predict cytomegalovirus infection status, the study brought together high-throughput TCR immunosequencing, statistical association of individual TCRs with disease status, and machine learning. A later analysis re-analyzed previously published TCR beta repertoires from about 600 donors and added high-resolution HLA genotyping to study TCR occurrence patterns. Rather than drawing on any new phenotypic data, the later analysis identified candidate immune exposures from TCR beta sequences and the way those sequences occurred across donors. In an earlier analysis of a few hundred of the donors, high-throughput TCR beta sequencing was used to judge whether each TCR beta V gene segment behaved as functional or pseudogenic. Donor age, sex, ethnicity and CMV serostatus were collected together with the repertoire data. A later genetic analysis used genome-wide SNP genotypes for about three fifths of the 666 donors, treating that subset as a discovery cohort. Every repertoire in the discovery cohort had been generated on one and the same sequencing platform. Both class I and class II loci were covered by HLA typing, at four-digit resolution. The number of donors typed differed by locus, with about 620-630 for A, B, C, DRB1 and DQB1, around 520 for DQA1, over 600 for DPA1, and around 430 for DPB1. Because of strong linkage in the cohort, five DR-DQ haplotypes were treated as single units for association and clustering. Among roughly 400 genotyped donors of the cohort, an average of approximately 230,000 unique TCR beta nucleotide sequences were sequenced per donor, around a sixth of them non-productive. Results and caveats for the whole study, not just this receptor: A later genetic analysis associated a missense DCLRE1C variant with V-gene and J-gene trimming of TCR beta chains, and an independent cohort replicated the association. According to a later analysis, TCR association rates differed among HLA loci, with DRB1 alleles showing the most associated TCRs and HLA-C alleles showing the fewest. Correlated functional status among segregating V segments might be attributable to linkage disequilibrium, but an unknown experimental factor could not be ruled out. In vitro tests confirmed that a few of the cytomegalovirus-associated TCR beta chains recognize cytomegalovirus antigens. In a later analysis, most CMV-associated TCR beta chains were found to appear HLA-restricted, with HLA associations seemingly driven largely by CMV exposure. Because counts were too low, some 17 rarely observed V segments, including chromosome 9 orphons, were left out of the earlier analysis of a few hundred of the donors. Several of the top co-occurrence clusters appeared to be linked to parvovirus B19, influenza, CMV and Epstein-Barr virus, according to a later analysis. For the cohort, immune exposure information was limited to CMV serostatus. In a later analysis, around 15,000 TCR beta sequences were associated with specific HLA alleles at a false discovery rate of 0.05. Roughly uniform sequencing depth across donors was assumed in presence/absence analyses, although this assumption may not hold. Most TCR sequences were seen in very few donors, while some public TCRs were found in many individuals. The authors suggested that the approach could potentially be extended to other disease states and immunological phenotypes. An earlier analysis of roughly 570 of the donors showed that most TCR beta V segments appeared in productive rearrangements either about 87% or about 30% of the time, which broadly matched IMGT annotations. Compared with equally common non-associated chains, HLA-associated TCR beta chains in a later analysis were more clonally expanded and had lower generation probabilities. HLA typing was unavailable for some donors at each locus, so association tests used only the typed subset. The classifier was reported to diagnose cytomegalovirus status with high specificity and sensitivity in both the original cohort and the validation cohort. The cohort was sequenced for TCR beta chains only, and without alpha or paired-chain data the features that could be detected were limited. Strong co-occurrence of HLA alleles, especially DR and DQ, made assigning TCR associations to individual alleles difficult. A further reported finding was that TCR beta sequences accurately predicted the HLA-A and HLA-B alleles for most subjects in the first cohort. According to a later genetic analysis, donors in an Asian-associated ancestry cluster had fewer N-insertions in productive TCRs than the approximately 630-donor mean. The study listed approximately 150 TCR beta chains as associated with cytomegalovirus. Because the 87-base-pair reads could not distinguish some IMGT-functional V segments, including TRBV6-2 and TRBV6-3, those segments were excluded. A cluster of highly shared sequence variants was judged likely to be a technical artifact of the sequencing pipeline.

In total, about 650 healthy bone marrow donors made up the cohort. Cohort members were all nominally healthy when sampled, although unrecorded immune exposures were likely present. The donor tested CMV seronegative, placing the donor among the 352 seronegative members of the cohort. Every donor gave a peripheral blood sample, and the peripheral blood mononuclear cells from that sample were used for TCR beta sequencing. The Qiagen DNeasy Blood Extraction Kit was used to extract genomic DNA from the blood cell samples. V and J are truncated by 6 bases and 2 bases respectively, leaving an intervening sequence of 11 bases. From the cysteine up to the phenylalanine, the CDR3 has a length of 13 residues. Just CDR3 DNA is preserved here, 39 bases in frame from base 1. According to the germline V gene, CDR1 reads MDHEN and CDR2 reads SYDVKM.

Sequenced material: PBMCs. The V and J genes are TRBV28 and TRBJ2-7, with TRBD1 as a weak D call on 5 bases. The TCR sequence derives from a man aged 25 to 45 in good health and CMV-seronegative. CDR3 region: CASSIRQTYEQYF. The bases are TGTGCCAGCAGCATCCGACAGACCTACGAGCAGTACTTC.